Reported below is one T cell receptor beta chain. Only a few counts were recorded for this clone. No antigen is known for it. Base-call qualities are not available, and no considerably larger clone is one nucleotide away. This sample is drawn from a study of cytomegalovirus exposure and HLA in healthy donors listed by TCRdb under 2017. Concerning the study at large: According to an earlier analysis of a few hundred of the donors, about 190 million T cells yielded approximately 120 million unique TCR beta sequences and roughly 280 Gb of sequence data. Roughly 300 gigabases of sequencing data and roughly 90 million unique TCR sequences were included in an early release covering roughly 600 HLA-typed donors. Of the roughly 410 genotyped donors, 80% to 90% were placed in the genetic ancestry cluster associated with self-reported Caucasian donors. The aim of the study was to test whether cataloging public T cell receptors could identify signatures of past pathogen exposure. The T cell repertoires of several hundred subjects were profiled by immunosequencing and related to cytomegalovirus serostatus. Besides the first cohort of approximately 670 subjects, a separate validation cohort made up of roughly 130 different subjects was used. To predict cytomegalovirus infection status, the study brought together high-throughput TCR immunosequencing, statistical association of individual TCRs with disease status, and machine learning. In a later analysis, previously published TCR beta repertoires from about 670 donors were re-analyzed and high-resolution HLA genotyping was added so that TCR occurrence patterns could be studied. Rather than using new phenotypic data, the later analysis identified candidate immune exposures from TCR beta sequences and from how often those sequences occurred across donors. In an earlier analysis of 500 to 650 of the donors, high-throughput TCR beta sequencing was used to judge whether each TCR beta V gene segment behaved as functional or pseudogenic. Donor age, sex, ethnicity and CMV serostatus were compiled together with the repertoire data. A later genetic analysis took genome-wide SNP genotypes for about 55% of the 666 donors and used that subset as a discovery cohort. Every discovery cohort repertoire had been produced on one sequencing platform. Class I and class II HLA loci were covered by the typing at four-digit resolution. Typing coverage varied by locus: roughly 629-640 donors for A, B, C, DRB1 and DQB1; roughly 560 for DQA1; approximately 610 for DPA1; 400 to 480 for DPB1. Because of strong linkage in the cohort, 4 to 6 DR-DQ haplotypes were treated as single units for association and clustering. Among 398 genotyped donors of the cohort, an average of around 240,000 unique TCR beta nucleotide sequences were sequenced per donor, about a sixth of them non-productive.

Findings and caveats that apply to the study as a whole: A later analysis found that most CMV-associated TCR beta chains appeared HLA-restricted, with HLA associations seemingly driven largely by CMV exposure. In both the original and validation cohorts, the classifier was reported to diagnose cytomegalovirus status with high specificity and sensitivity. Across donors, most TCR sequences were observed very rarely, whereas some public TCRs were present in many individuals. A few of the identified cytomegalovirus-associated TCR beta chains were confirmed in vitro to be specific for cytomegalovirus antigens. Immune exposure information for the cohort was limited to CMV serostatus. The study gave a list of 150 to 200 TCR beta chains associated with cytomegalovirus. Linkage disequilibrium might explain the correlated functional status among segregating V segments, but an unknown experimental factor could not be excluded. Compared with equally common non-associated chains, HLA-associated TCR beta chains in a later analysis were more clonally expanded and had lower generation probabilities. An association between a missense DCLRE1C variant and V-gene and J-gene trimming of TCR beta chains was found in a later genetic analysis and replicated in an independent cohort. According to a later analysis, TCR association rates differed among HLA loci, with DRB1 alleles showing the most associated TCRs and HLA-C alleles showing the fewest. In a later genetic analysis, fewer N-insertions in productive TCRs were reported among donors in an Asian-associated ancestry cluster than the roughly 700-donor mean. Some IMGT-functional V segments, including TRBV6-2 and TRBV6-3, could not be told apart with the 87-base-pair reads, so those segments were excluded. The authors suggested that the approach could potentially be extended to other disease states and immunological phenotypes. A later analysis associated approximately 17,000 TCR beta sequences with specific HLA alleles at a false discovery rate of 0.05. Because counts were too low, 15 to 20 rarely observed V segments, including chromosome 9 orphons, were left out of the earlier analysis of 500 to 750 of the donors. This cohort had only TCR beta chains sequenced, and the lack of alpha or paired-chain data limited which features could be detected. Because HLA typing was missing for some donors at each locus, association tests included only the typed subset. A group of highly shared sequence variants was considered likely to be a technical artifact of the sequencing pipeline. Presence/absence analyses assumed roughly uniform sequencing depth across donors, an assumption that may not hold. According to a later analysis, parvovirus B19, influenza, CMV and Epstein-Barr virus appeared linked to several top co-occurrence clusters. Assigning TCR associations to individual alleles was difficult when HLA alleles, especially DR and DQ, strongly co-occurred. A further reported finding was that TCR beta sequences accurately predicted the HLA-A and HLA-B alleles for most subjects in the first cohort. In an earlier analysis of 587 of the donors, most TCR beta V segments appeared in productive rearrangements about 90% or about 30% of the time, broadly matching IMGT annotations.

For CDR1 and CDR2, the germline V gene lists SGDLS and YYNGEE. Inclusive of the bounding cysteine and phenylalanine, the CDR3 is 16 residues long. Only the CDR3 portion is preserved as DNA: 48 bases, with reading frame beginning at the first base. The junction shows trimming of 0 bases on V and 4 bases on J, and the gene matches do not reach 2 bases of it. The receptor library was made with the immunoSEQ multiplex PCR assay. The multiplex PCR relied on a mix of 60 forward primers for TCR Vbeta segments and 13 reverse primers for TCR Jbeta segments. A multiplex PCR assay on genomic DNA amplified the CDR3 region of rearranged TCR beta genes. On the Illumina HiSeq System, the amplified TCR beta libraries were sequenced as 87-base-pair reads. The paper's processing steps were these. Across the roughly 700 repertoires, a later analysis counted 60 million to 90 million unique TCR beta chains, 9.5 million to 12 million of which were shared by at least two donors. Raw reads were error-corrected and collapsed into unique sequences with a nearest-neighbor algorithm that merged closely related sequences to remove PCR and sequencing errors. V, D and J gene segments were assigned by aligning CDR3 sequences to IMGT reference sequences. For a sequence to be retained, at least a six-nucleotide match to both a V gene segment and a J gene segment was required. A rearrangement was called productive if the CDR3 had no stop codons and remained in frame with V and J, and every other rearrangement was called non-productive. CDR3 was defined by IMGT convention, running from the second conserved V-encoded cysteine to the conserved J-encoded phenylalanine. Sequences without an unambiguous match to a single V gene segment were excluded from the earlier analysis of a few hundred of the donors. An earlier analysis of some 500 of the donors classified V segments as functional when productive rearrangements were above 56.7% and as segregating when the standard deviation between donors was above 5%. A statistical classification framework was developed to diagnose cytomegalovirus status using the catalog of TCR beta chain sequences. A later analysis assigned V and J genes by comparing TCR nucleotide sequences with IMGT/GENE-DB human TR gene sequences. In a later analysis, CDR3 sequences and most-parsimonious VDJ recombination scenarios were assigned using the TCRdist pipeline. A later analysis defined each TCR beta chain by its CDR3 amino acid sequence plus V-gene family, and excluded reads lacking a unique V-gene family. A later analysis removed several hundred highly shared, low-generation-probability nucleotide sequences to deal with suspected cross-contamination and a sequencing artifact. In a later analysis, a clonal expansion index for each public chain was calculated from normalized within-repertoire ranks of inferred template counts. In a later analysis, generation probabilities were computed with a VDJ recombination model fitted to out-of-frame rearrangements, and the resulting probabilities were checked against IGoR. In a later analysis, hypergeometric tests were used to score TCR-TCR, TCR-HLA and TCR-CMV co-occurrence, with a repertoire-size bias correction applied to TCR pairs. To estimate false discovery rates, a later analysis permuted the HLA or CMV assignments 20 times. In a later analysis, co-occurring TCRs were grouped using DBSCAN, and TCRdist sequence similarity was added for clustering within HLA-allele-positive subsets. Repertoires with fewer than 30,000 or more than 120,000 public chains, plus five repertoires with anomalous nucleotide sharing, were excluded from co-occurrence clustering. Not all clones reach the TCRdb copy of this immuneACCESS table, which keeps in-frame sequences only. Checked studies attribute under half of the gap to unresolved V genes and leave the rest unexplained. That table furnishes V, J and clone size, whereas the DNA furnished D and trimming. The sample profile shows 150,000 to 200,000 clones; about 70% of them were found once. 1.5% to 2% of the sample comes from the top ten.

In total, over 600 healthy bone marrow donors made up the cohort. Cohort members were all nominally healthy when sampled, although unrecorded immune exposures were likely present. The donor was CMV seronegative and was included in the group of 352 seronegative cohort members. Every donor gave a peripheral blood sample, and the peripheral blood mononuclear cells from that sample were used for TCR beta sequencing. The Qiagen DNeasy Blood Extraction Kit was used to extract genomic DNA from the blood cell samples. Sample: PBMCs. The clonotype was recovered from a woman aged 30 to 39 in good health and CMV-seronegative. The sequence is built from TRBV9 and TRBJ2-3; 13 of the junction bases match TRBD2. Here the CDR3 is given as CASSVGTSGSSDTQYF. The bases are TGTGCCAGCAGCGTAGGGACTAGCGGGAGTTCAGATACGCAGTATTTT.